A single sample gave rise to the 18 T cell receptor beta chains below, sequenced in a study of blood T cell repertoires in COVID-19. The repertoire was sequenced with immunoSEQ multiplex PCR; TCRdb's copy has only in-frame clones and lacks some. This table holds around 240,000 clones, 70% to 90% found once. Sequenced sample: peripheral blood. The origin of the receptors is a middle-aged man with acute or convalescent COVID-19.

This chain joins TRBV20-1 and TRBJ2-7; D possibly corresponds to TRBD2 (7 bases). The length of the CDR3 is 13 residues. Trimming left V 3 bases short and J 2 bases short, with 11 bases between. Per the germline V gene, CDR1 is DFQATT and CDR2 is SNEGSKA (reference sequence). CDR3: CSASGGGPYEQYF. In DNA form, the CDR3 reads TGCAGTGCTAGTGGCGGGGGCCCCTACGAGCAGTACTTC.

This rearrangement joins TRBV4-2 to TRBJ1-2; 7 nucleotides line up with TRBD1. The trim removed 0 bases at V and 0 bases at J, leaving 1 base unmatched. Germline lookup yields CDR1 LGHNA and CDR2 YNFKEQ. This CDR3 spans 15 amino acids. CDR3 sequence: CASSQEGQTNYGYTF. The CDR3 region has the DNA TGTGCCAGCAGCCAAGAGGGACAGACTAACTATGGCTACACCTTC.

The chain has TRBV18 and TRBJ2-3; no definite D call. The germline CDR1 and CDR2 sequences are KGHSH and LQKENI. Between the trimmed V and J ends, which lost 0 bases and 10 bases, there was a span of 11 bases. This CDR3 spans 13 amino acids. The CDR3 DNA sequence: TGTGCCAGCTCACCACCAGGAGTAAGTTCGCAGTATTTT. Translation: CASSPPGVSSQYF. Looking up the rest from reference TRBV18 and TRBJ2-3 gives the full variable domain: NAGVMQNPRHLVRRRGQEARLRCSPMKGHSHVYWYRQLPEEGLKFMVYLQKENIIDESGMPKERFSAEFPKEGPSILRIQQVVRGDSAAYFCASSPPGVSSQYFGPGTRLTVL.

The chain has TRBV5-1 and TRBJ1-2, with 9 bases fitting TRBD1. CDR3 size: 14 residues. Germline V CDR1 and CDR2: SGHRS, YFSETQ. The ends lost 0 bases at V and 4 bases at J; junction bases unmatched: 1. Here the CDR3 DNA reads TGCGCCAGCAGCTTGGGGACAGGGGTCTATGGCTACACCTTC. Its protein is CASSLGTGVYGYTF.

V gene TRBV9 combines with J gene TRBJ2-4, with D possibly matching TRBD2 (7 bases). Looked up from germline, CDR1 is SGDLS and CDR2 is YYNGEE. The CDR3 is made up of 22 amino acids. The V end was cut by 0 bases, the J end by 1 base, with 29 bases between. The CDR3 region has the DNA TGTGCCAGCAGCGTAGTCTCTGGTGGGGGGGCGCCGGGGATTGGGGCCAAAAACATTCAGTACTTC. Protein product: CASSVVSGGGAPGIGAKNIQYF.

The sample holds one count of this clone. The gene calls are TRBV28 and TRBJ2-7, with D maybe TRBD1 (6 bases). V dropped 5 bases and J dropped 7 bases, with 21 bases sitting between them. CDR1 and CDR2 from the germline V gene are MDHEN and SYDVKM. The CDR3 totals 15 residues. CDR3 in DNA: TGTGCCAGCAGTCAGGACAGCCGCCGGGACCCAGAGCAGTACTTC. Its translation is CASSQDSRRDPEQYF.

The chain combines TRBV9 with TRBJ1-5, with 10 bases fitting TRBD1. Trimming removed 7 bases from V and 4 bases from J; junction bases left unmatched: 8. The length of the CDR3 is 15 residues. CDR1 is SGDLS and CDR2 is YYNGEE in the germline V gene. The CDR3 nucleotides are TGTGCCAGCGCGAGGGGGACAGGGGATAATCAGCCCCAGCATTTT. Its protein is CASARGTGDNQPQHF.

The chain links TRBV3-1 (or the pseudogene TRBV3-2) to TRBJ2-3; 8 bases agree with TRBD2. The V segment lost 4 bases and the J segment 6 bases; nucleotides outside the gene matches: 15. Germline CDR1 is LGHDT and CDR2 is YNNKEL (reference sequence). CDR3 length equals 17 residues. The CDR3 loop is CASSPQGAGGPMDTQYF. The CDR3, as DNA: TGTGCCAGCAGCCCCCAGGGTGCGGGGGGCCCCATGGATACGCAGTATTTT.

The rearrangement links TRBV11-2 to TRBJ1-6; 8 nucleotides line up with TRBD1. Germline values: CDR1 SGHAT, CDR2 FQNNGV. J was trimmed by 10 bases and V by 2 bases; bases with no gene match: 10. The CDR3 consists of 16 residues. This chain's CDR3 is CASSLKNRDRRSPLHF. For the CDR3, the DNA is TGTGCCAGCAGCTTAAAGAACCGGGACAGGAGGTCACCCCTCCACTTT.

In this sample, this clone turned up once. The CDR3 region is CASSLGQGPPLHF. The CDR3 DNA follows: TGTGCCAGCAGCTTAGGGCAGGGGCCACCCCTCCACTTT. J is TRBJ1-6 and V is TRBV7-9; D perhaps matches TRBD1 (6 bases). The CDR3 is 13 residues long. In germline, CDR1 is SEHNR, CDR2 FQNEAQ (reference sequence). Trimming cost V 1 base and J 11 bases, with 9 bases left between them.

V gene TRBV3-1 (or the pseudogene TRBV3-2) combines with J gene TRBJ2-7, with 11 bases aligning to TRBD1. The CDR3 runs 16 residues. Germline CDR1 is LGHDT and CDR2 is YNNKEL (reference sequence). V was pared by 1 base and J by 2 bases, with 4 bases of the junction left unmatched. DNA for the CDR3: TGTGCCAGCAGCCAAGGGGACAGGGGGATACCCTACGAGCAGTACTTC. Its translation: CASSQGDRGIPYEQYF.

The CDR3 loop is CASSYFGDRAGSPLHF. For the CDR3, the DNA is TGTGCCAGCAGTTACTTTGGGGACAGGGCTGGCTCACCCCTCCACTTT. V usage is TRBV6-5 and J usage is TRBJ1-6; 9 bases are shared with TRBD1. CDR1 is MNHEY, CDR2 SVGAGI, per germline. J was trimmed by 10 bases and V by 1 base; bases with no gene match: 8. The CDR3 loop spans 16 amino acids.

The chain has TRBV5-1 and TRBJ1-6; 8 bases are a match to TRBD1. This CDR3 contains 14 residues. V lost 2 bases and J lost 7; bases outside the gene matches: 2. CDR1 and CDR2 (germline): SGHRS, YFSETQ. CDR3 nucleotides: TGCGCCAGCAGCTTAGGACAGGGCAATTCACCCCTCCACTTT. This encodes CASSLGQGNSPLHF.

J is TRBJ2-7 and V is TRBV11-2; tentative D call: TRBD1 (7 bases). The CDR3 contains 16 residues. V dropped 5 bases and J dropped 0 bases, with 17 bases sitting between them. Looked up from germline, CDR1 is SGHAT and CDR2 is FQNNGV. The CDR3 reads CASSPIRRDSSYEQYF. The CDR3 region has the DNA TGTGCCAGCAGCCCGATCCGGCGGGACAGCTCCTACGAGCAGTACTTC.

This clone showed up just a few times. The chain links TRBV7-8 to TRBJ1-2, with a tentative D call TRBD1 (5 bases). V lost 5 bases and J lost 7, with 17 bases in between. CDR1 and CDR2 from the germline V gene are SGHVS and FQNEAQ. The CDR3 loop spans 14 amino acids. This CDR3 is CASSLVGGSGGYTF. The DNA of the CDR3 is TGTGCCAGCAGCCTAGTCGGGGGAAGTGGTGGCTACACCTTC.

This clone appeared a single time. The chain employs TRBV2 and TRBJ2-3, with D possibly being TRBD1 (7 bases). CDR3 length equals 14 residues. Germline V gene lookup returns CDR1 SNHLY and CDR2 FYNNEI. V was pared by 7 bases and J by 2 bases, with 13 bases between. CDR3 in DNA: TGTGCCAGCAAGACAGGGACTTACACAGATACGCAGTATTTT. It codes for CASKTGTYTDTQYF.

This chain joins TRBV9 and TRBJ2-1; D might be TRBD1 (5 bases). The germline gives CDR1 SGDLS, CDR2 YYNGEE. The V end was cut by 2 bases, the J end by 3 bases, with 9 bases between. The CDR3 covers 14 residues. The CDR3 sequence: CASSVDRNYNEQFF. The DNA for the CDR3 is TGTGCCAGCAGCGTCGACAGAAACTACAATGAGCAGTTCTTC.

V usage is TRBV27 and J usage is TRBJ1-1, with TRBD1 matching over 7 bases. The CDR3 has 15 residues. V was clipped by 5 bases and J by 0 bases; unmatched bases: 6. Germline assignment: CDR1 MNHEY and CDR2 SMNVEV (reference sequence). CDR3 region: CASSKGANLNTEAFF. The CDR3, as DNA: TGTGCCAGCAGTAAGGGGGCGAATTTGAACACTGAAGCTTTCTTT.